These 29 T cell receptor beta chains came from one sample sequenced in a study of T-cell reconstitution after alpha-beta-depleted transplantation in children. Construction of the TCRbeta library involved unique molecular identifiers. MiXCR was run by TCRdb on the PCR reads, yielding one entry per CDR3 protein. The sample includes 450,000 to 600,000 distinct CDR3 sequences, 15% to 20% of them seen just once. Here the sequenced sample was PBMCs from the stem cell graft donor, taken from the stem cell graft. Every receptor here comes from a human donor who donated a stem cell graft to a child with acute lymphoblastic leukemia.

The rearrangement joins TRBV7-9 to TRBJ2-6; D possibly matches TRBD1 or TRBD2 (5 bases each). The CDR3 consists of 16 residues. The V gene's germline CDR1 is SEHNR and CDR2 FQNEAQ (reference sequence). With 0 bases removed from V and 2 bases from J, the gap between germline ends came to 8 bases. The chain's CDR3 is CASSLARGTGANVLTF. The DNA for the CDR3 is TGTGCCAGCAGCTTAGCGAGGGGAACTGGGGCCAACGTCCTGACTTTC.

This clonotype was counted between two and nine times. The rearrangement uses TRBV29-1 and TRBJ1-2; TRBD1 might be the D (5 bases). There are 14 residues in the CDR3. Trimming cost V 0 bases and J 5 bases, with 13 bases left between them. Germline CDR1 is SQVTM and CDR2 is ANQGSEA. This chain's CDR3 is CSVEDWGARYGYTF. CDR3 bases: TGCAGCGTTGAAGATTGGGGCGCTCGATATGGCTACACCTTC. The full variable domain, in which reference TRBV29-1 and TRBJ1-2 provide the parts outside the CDR3, is SAVISQKPSRDICQRGTSLTIQCQVDSQVTMMFWYRQQPGQSLTLIATANQGSEATYESGFVIDKFPISRPNLTFSTLTVSNMSPEDSSIYLCSVEDWGARYGYTFGSGTRLTVV.

This clonotype was seen more than once but under ten times. The chain combines TRBV6-1 with TRBJ1-3; D unresolved. The CDR3 contains 14 residues. V shed 4 bases and J shed 3 bases, with 10 bases lying between them. CDR1 is MNHNS and CDR2 is SASEGT in the germline V gene. CDR3 residues: CASSGLRVGNTIYF. The CDR3, as DNA: TGTGCCAGCAGTGGGCTCCGAGTTGGAAACACCATATATTTT.

This clonotype was counted only a few times. This chain connects TRBV27 to TRBJ1-6, with D perhaps TRBD1 (5 bases). The V gene lost 4 bases and the J gene lost 13 bases, with 14 bases spanning the gap. The CDR3 is made up of 13 amino acids. Germline CDR1 is MNHEY and CDR2 is SMNVEV (reference sequence). CDR3 region: CASSYPVGGPLHF. In DNA, the CDR3 is TGTGCCAGCAGTTACCCCGTTGGGGGTCCCCTCCACTTT.

J is TRBJ2-7 and V is TRBV4-1; 7 bases are shared with TRBD1. Germline loops: CDR1 MGHRA, CDR2 YSYEKL. The CDR3 has 15 amino acids. V gave up 5 bases and J gave up 3 bases; unmatched junction bases: 10. Written as DNA, the CDR3 is TGCGCCAGCAGCGCCCCACGACAGGGCTACTACGAGCAGTACTTC. It yields the protein CASSAPRQGYYEQYF.

This clonotype was detected a few times. The chain recombines TRBV4-2 with TRBJ1-1; D might be TRBD1 (6 bases). This CDR3 contains 15 residues. Germline-derived CDR1 and CDR2 are LGHNA and YNFKEQ. The ends were cut back, 0 bases at V and 1 base at J, with 9 bases in the middle. This CDR3 reads CASSQDQGSNTEAFF. The CDR3 coding sequence is TGTGCCAGCAGCCAAGACCAGGGGTCGAACACTGAAGCTTTCTTT.

The chain combines TRBV30 with TRBJ1-1; TRBD1 is a possible D gene (6 bases). Trimming pared 4 bases from V and 2 bases from J, leaving 17 bases between. The CDR3 covers 15 residues. The germline gives CDR1 GTSNPN, CDR2 SVGIG (reference sequence). CDR3 sequence reads: CAWNEQGLINTEAFF. The DNA of the CDR3 is TGTGCCTGGAATGAACAGGGATTAATAAACACTGAAGCTTTCTTT.

The table lists this clonotype with a few counts. This chain links TRBV30 with TRBJ2-4; no firm D call. Trimming shortened V by 0 bases and J by 3 bases, and 3 bases separated the two germline ends. The CDR3 is 12 residues long. Germline V CDR1 and CDR2: GTSNPN, SVGIG (reference sequence). The CDR3 loop is CAWSVGKNIQYF. Here the CDR3 DNA reads TGTGCCTGGAGTGTCGGCAAAAACATTCAGTACTTC.

The chain employs TRBV29-1 and TRBJ1-2; no definite D call. The V gene's germline CDR1 is SQVTM and CDR2 ANQGSEA. V lost 2 bases and J lost 5, with 9 bases in between. CDR3 size: 12 residues. The CDR3 DNA is TGCAGCGTTGAATCGGCCGATTATGGCTACACCTTC. This encodes CSVESADYGYTF.

The chain recombines TRBV6-1 with TRBJ1-2; D is undetermined. Trimming stripped 6 bases from V and 7 bases from J, with 15 bases between. Germline CDR1 is MNHNS and CDR2 is SASEGT. CDR3 length: 13 residues. This CDR3 reads CASRPSPETGYTF. For the CDR3, the DNA is TGTGCCAGCAGGCCCTCGCCCGAGACTGGCTACACCTTC.

This clonotype was counted between two and nine times. J is TRBJ1-5 and V is TRBV5-5, with D tentatively TRBD1 (5 bases). The germline V and J ends were trimmed by 0 bases and 5 bases, with 9 bases remaining between them. Per the germline V gene, CDR1 is SGHKS and CDR2 is YYEKEE (reference sequence). CDR3 length equals 14 residues. CDR3 sequence (DNA): TGTGCCAGCAGCTTGGTAGGAGGGGATCAGCCCCAGCATTTT. Residues: CASSLVGGDQPQHF.

This chain connects TRBV7-9 to TRBJ2-7; possibly TRBD1 or TRBD2 for D (5 bases each). CDR3 length: 14 residues. Trimming shortened V by 3 bases and J by 7 bases, and 16 bases separated the two germline ends. Germline V lookup: CDR1 SEHNR, CDR2 FQNEAQ (reference sequence). In DNA, the CDR3 is TGTGCCAGCAGCTTCGGGACGGCAACCTGGGAGCAGTACTTC. Its translation is CASSFGTATWEQYF. Full variable domain (missing parts from reference TRBV7-9 and TRBJ2-7): DTGVSQNPRHKITKRGQNVTFRCDPISEHNRLYWYRQTLGQGPEFLTYFQNEAQLEKSRLLSDRFSAERPKGSFSTLEIQRTEQGDSAMYLCASSFGTATWEQYFGPGTRLTVT.

This clonotype was found a few times. The V gene is TRBV27, the J gene TRBJ1-1; D not certain. V was trimmed by 0 bases and J by 1 base, leaving 9 bases between them. CDR1 and CDR2 (germline): MNHEY, SMNVEV (reference sequence). The CDR3 has 15 residues. CDR3 nucleotide sequence: TGTGCCAGCAGTTTATCGTTGTCCGAGAACACTGAAGCTTTCTTT. This translates into CASSLSLSENTEAFF.

This clonotype has more than one count but fewer than ten. The V and J genes are TRBV20-1 and TRBJ2-1; D may be TRBD2 (5 bases). V was pared by 4 bases and J by 4 bases, with 8 bases between. Germline V CDR1 and CDR2: DFQATT, SNEGSKA (reference sequence). The CDR3 contains 12 residues. The CDR3 spells CSAKLVYNEQFF. DNA for the CDR3: TGCAGTGCTAAACTAGTTTACAATGAGCAGTTCTTC.

This clonotype was recorded a few times. The chain joins TRBV7-3 to TRBJ2-3, with 7 bases lining up with TRBD1. This CDR3 contains 14 residues. The V and J ends lost 5 bases and 4 bases, in that order; junction bases with no gene match: 6. Germline V gene data show CDR1 as SGHTA and CDR2 as FQGTGA. CDR3: CASSNRQGADTQYF. The CDR3 nucleotides are TGTGCCAGCAGCAACCGACAGGGTGCAGATACGCAGTATTTT.

This chain uses TRBV7-6 with TRBJ2-3; D may be TRBD2 (5 bases). In germline, CDR1 is SGHVS, CDR2 FNYEAQ. With 10 bases removed from V and 4 bases from J, the gap between germline ends came to 18 bases. This CDR3 is 14 amino acids long. In DNA form, the CDR3 reads TGTGCCACGTCACCCCCTCGAGGGCCAGATACGCAGTATTTT. This translates into CATSPPRGPDTQYF.

This chain links TRBV5-1 with TRBJ2-5, with D tentatively TRBD1 (5 bases). The CDR3 is made up of 15 amino acids. Per the germline V gene, CDR1 is SGHRS and CDR2 is YFSETQ. Trimming shortened V by 0 bases and J by 1 base, and 10 bases separated the two germline ends. The CDR3 protein is CASSLDSRGQETQYF. The CDR3 DNA sequence: TGCGCCAGCAGCTTGGATTCTAGGGGCCAAGAGACCCAGTACTTC.

A few counts support this clonotype. The genes are TRBV18 and TRBJ2-3; D is perhaps TRBD1 (5 bases). CDR1 KGHSH and CDR2 LQKENI come from the germline V gene. The V end lost 2 bases, the J end lost 6 bases, and 9 bases lay between the germline ends. CDR3 length: 13 residues. The CDR3 DNA follows: TGTGCCAGCTCACCAAATTCAGGGGATACGCAGTATTTT. Translating it yields CASSPNSGDTQYF.

This clonotype was observed many times. The rearrangement joins TRBV7-8 to TRBJ2-2; no clear D gene. V shed 4 bases and J shed 6 bases, with 0 bases lying between them. The CDR3 is 10 residues long. CDR1 is SGHVS, CDR2 FQNEAQ, per germline. The CDR3 nucleotides are TGTGCCAGCAGCTCCGGGGAGCTGTTTTTT. This codes for CASSSGELFF.

This chain links TRBV9 with TRBJ2-6; D ambiguous. Trimming took 4 bases from V and 3 from J, leaving 8 bases between them. Germline V gene sequence: CDR1 SGDLS, CDR2 YYNGEE. The CDR3 is 14 amino acids. CDR3 nucleotide sequence: TGTGCCAGCAGCCCTCAGAATGGGGCCAACGTCCTGACTTTC. Protein product: CASSPQNGANVLTF.

This clonotype was seen more than once but under ten times. The gene calls are TRBV27 and TRBJ2-1; D might be TRBD1 (8 bases). Germline CDR1 is MNHEY and CDR2 is SMNVEV (reference sequence). This CDR3 region has 13 residues. V was clipped by 2 bases and J by 15 bases, with 17 bases between them. CDR3: CASSLTPQGGWFF. The CDR3 DNA follows: TGTGCCAGCAGTTTAACTCCACAGGGGGGGTGGTTCTTC.

This clonotype was counted only a few times. This rearrangement joins TRBV4-1 to TRBJ2-3, with D hard to call. V lost 4 bases and J lost 4, with 12 bases in between. CDR3 length: 14 amino acids. Germline CDR1 and CDR2: MGHRA and YSYEKL. The CDR3 sequence: CASSRTQWADTQYF. The DNA of the CDR3 is TGCGCCAGCAGCCGGACCCAGTGGGCAGATACGCAGTATTTT.

This clonotype was detected a few times. The rearrangement joins TRBV5-1 to TRBJ2-2; 7 bases are shared with TRBD1. The CDR3 is made up of 15 amino acids. Losses at the gene ends were 5 bases for V and 1 base for J; bases not matched to a gene: 5. Germline CDR1 SGHRS, CDR2 YFSETQ. The CDR3 region has the DNA TGCGCCAGCAGATCAAGGACAGGGAACACCGGGGAGCTGTTTTTT. This encodes CASRSRTGNTGELFF.

The J gene is TRBJ1-6, the V gene TRBV20-1; D might be TRBD1 (5 bases). The CDR3 runs 15 residues. The ends were cut back, 1 base at V and 7 bases at J, with 14 bases in the middle. The germline gives CDR1 DFQATT, CDR2 SNEGSKA (reference sequence). CDR3 in amino acids: CSARVGRGLNSPLHF. The CDR3 DNA reads TGCAGTGCTAGAGTGGGGCGGGGCCTGAATTCACCCCTCCACTTT.

V gene TRBV20-1 combines with J gene TRBJ1-2; 7 nucleotides agree with TRBD1. With V trimmed by 6 bases and J by 2 bases, 3 bases remained unmatched. The CDR3 is 12 residues long. Germline V gives CDR1 DFQATT, CDR2 SNEGSKA (reference sequence). CDR3 DNA: TGCAGTGCCCCGACAGGGAACTATGGCTACACCTTC. It codes for CSAPTGNYGYTF.

The rearrangement uses TRBV25-1 and TRBJ2-1; D possibly matches TRBD1 or TRBD2 (5 bases each). The germline V gene has CDR1 MGHDK and CDR2 SYGVNS. CDR3 length: 17 amino acids. Trimming took 2 bases from V and 4 from J, leaving 18 bases between them. CDR3 protein: CASSETGRRLPYNEQFF. The CDR3 region has the DNA TGTGCCAGCAGTGAAACGGGACGGCGGCTACCTTACAATGAGCAGTTCTTC.

The chain recombines TRBV10-3 with TRBJ2-7, with 14 nucleotides matching TRBD2. V trimming: 3 bases; J trimming: 3 bases; junction bases outside the gene matches: 7. The germline V gene encodes CDR1 ENHRY and CDR2 SYGVKD. The CDR3 contains 17 residues. CDR3 sequence reads: CAISDPGLAGVDYEQYF. CDR3 coding DNA: TGTGCCATCAGTGACCCGGGACTAGCGGGAGTAGACTACGAGCAGTACTTC.

Only a few counts were recorded for this clonotype. The chain joins TRBV7-9 to TRBJ2-7; 9 nucleotides align to TRBD1. CDR1 is SEHNR and CDR2 is FQNEAQ in the germline V gene (reference sequence). The CDR3 totals 14 residues. Trimming cost V 4 bases and J 3 bases; bases outside gene matches: 4. The CDR3 protein is CASSSWDRDYEQYF. DNA of the CDR3: TGTGCCAGCAGCTCGTGGGACAGGGACTACGAGCAGTACTTC.

The V call is TRBV4-2, the J call TRBJ2-1; 7 bases fit TRBD2. The germline gives CDR1 LGHNA, CDR2 YNFKEQ. Trimming cost V 0 bases and J 10 bases; bases outside gene matches: 9. This CDR3 has 15 amino acids. This CDR3 is CASSQEMGEGREQFF. The CDR3 DNA sequence: TGTGCCAGCAGCCAAGAAATGGGGGAGGGCCGGGAGCAGTTCTTC.